This TCR beta chain comes out of a study of shared clonotypes between healthy human individuals (dated by TCRdb to 2020 to 2022). With respect to the entire study: The cohort included three men and a couple of women between 18 and 49 years of age. Libraries were prepared and TCR repertoires were sequenced by different laboratories using diverse techniques, in order to increase sequencing depth and limit assay-specific biases. Per donor, leukapheresis produced somewhere between about 0.8 and 9.5 billion PBMCs. Blood TCR repertoires of five healthy adults were deeply sequenced to estimate repertoire size and the extent of clonotype sharing between individuals. Study-level results and caveats: Because the study included a small number of donors, the genetic and exposure-history diversity represented was limited. Only blood was sampled, and tissue TCR repertoires likely differ from those in blood. Pairwise subsampling led to the expectation that sequencing depth would affect the degree of clonotype sharing among donors.

The donors were healthy, HIV-negative adults with no recently reported acute infections or vaccinations. All donors were Caucasian adults living in Nashville, Tennessee, USA. For unsorted samples, approximately 84 million PBMCs were counted, and genomic DNA was extracted using the QIAamp DNA Blood Mini kit. Blood was obtained by leukapheresis, after which PBMCs were separated by Ficoll-Histopaque density gradient centrifugation and cryopreserved in liquid nitrogen vapor phase. A word on this clone: Its antigen remains unidentified. No quality values exist for individual bases; no much larger clone is one base distant.

TCR CDR3 regions were amplified from genomic DNA by multiplex PCR using the deep immunoSEQ assay. Extracted genomic DNA from each cell subset was distributed evenly across all wells of several immunoSEQ 96-well plates, and each plate was treated as a replicate. Each replicate PCR for unsorted PBMC received roughly 300 ng genomic DNA, equal to about 30,000 T cell genomes. Ten immunoSEQ deep assay plates were used to sequence unsorted PBMC genomic DNA. The purified libraries were quantified using a Qubit 3.0 fluorometer, sized with a Bioanalyzer 2100, and then quantified again using the KAPA Library Quantification kit. Each immunoSEQ 96-well plate was sequenced on its own single-read 150-cycle Illumina NextSeq 550 flow cell. As for the authors' bioinformatics: Because the immunoSEQ output held only junctional sequences and lacked quality scores, the filtering could not match the filtering applied to full-length reads. To assign V/J genes and CDR3, sequences were annotated against IMGT germline references using PyIR, a Python wrapper for IgBLAST v1.9. Reads were filtered out if the reads had weak V/J assignments (E-value above 1e-6), no CDR3, stop codons, out-of-frame junctions, or ambiguous translated residues. V3J clonotypes were defined as sequences sharing an identical inferred V gene, J gene, and CDR3 amino acid sequence. Percentage overlap between repertoires was computed as shared unique clonotypes divided by the size of the smaller repertoire. Richness of each repertoire was evaluated using RTK rarefaction, the Chao1 estimator, and Recon v2.1 estimates of unobserved clonotypes. Entries here come from immuneACCESS through TCRdb and include only in-frame sequences with V and J called. Some clones fail to appear in such tables; in the studies checked, an unresolved V gene covers under half of the shortfall, and the cause of the remainder is unknown. The V and J calls and clone size were taken over from that table, and D and trimming were inferred from the DNA. This sample has some 490,000 clones in its table, and 65% to 85% of those were observed once. 10% to 15% of the sample comes from the top ten.

Material for sequencing was PBMCs. This TCR was sampled from a woman aged 40 to 50 in good health. Some clones in this sample may be carry-over from other donors' samples.

The CDR3 protein sequence reads: CASRRDSNQPQHF. In nucleotide form, the sequence is TGTGCCAGCAGGCGTGACAGCAATCAGCCCCAGCATTTT. The sequence links TRBV5-5 to TRBJ1-5, with no confidently assigned D gene. The CDR3 spans 13 residues, from the cysteine through the phenylalanine. The read is trimmed to its CDR3 DNA, 39 bases read in frame from base 1. V loses 5 bases, J loses 1 base, and the germline ends lie 7 bases apart. The germline V gene (reference sequence) supplies CDR1 SGHKS and CDR2 YYEKEE.